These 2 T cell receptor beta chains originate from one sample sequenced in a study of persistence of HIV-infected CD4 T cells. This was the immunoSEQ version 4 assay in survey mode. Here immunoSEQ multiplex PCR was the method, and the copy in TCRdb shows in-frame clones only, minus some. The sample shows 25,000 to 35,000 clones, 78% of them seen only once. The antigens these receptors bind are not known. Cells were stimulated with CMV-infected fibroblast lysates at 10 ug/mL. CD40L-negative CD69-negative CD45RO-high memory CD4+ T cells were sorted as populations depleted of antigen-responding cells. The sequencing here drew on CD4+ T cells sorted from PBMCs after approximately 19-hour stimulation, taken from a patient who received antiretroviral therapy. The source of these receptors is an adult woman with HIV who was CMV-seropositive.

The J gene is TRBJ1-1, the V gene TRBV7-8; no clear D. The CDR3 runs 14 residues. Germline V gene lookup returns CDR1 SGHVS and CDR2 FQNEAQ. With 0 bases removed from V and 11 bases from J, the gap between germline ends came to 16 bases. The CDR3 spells CASSLAQSGLGAFF. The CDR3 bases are TGTGCCAGCAGCTTAGCGCAATCCGGCCTCGGGGCTTTCTTT. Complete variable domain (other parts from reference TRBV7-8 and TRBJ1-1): GAGVSQSPRYKVAKRGQDVALRCDPISGHVSLFWYQQALGQGPEFLTYFQNEAQLDKSGLPSDRFFAERPEGSVSTLKIQRTQQEDSAVYLCASSLAQSGLGAFFGQGTRLTVV.

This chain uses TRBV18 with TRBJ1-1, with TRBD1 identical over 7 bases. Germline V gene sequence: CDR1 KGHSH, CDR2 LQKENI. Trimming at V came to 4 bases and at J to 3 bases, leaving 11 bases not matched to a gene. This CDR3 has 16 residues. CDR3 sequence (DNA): TGTGCCAGCTCACTTGGGGTCCCAGGGGGGGACACTGAAGCTTTCTTT. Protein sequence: CASSLGVPGGDTEAFF.